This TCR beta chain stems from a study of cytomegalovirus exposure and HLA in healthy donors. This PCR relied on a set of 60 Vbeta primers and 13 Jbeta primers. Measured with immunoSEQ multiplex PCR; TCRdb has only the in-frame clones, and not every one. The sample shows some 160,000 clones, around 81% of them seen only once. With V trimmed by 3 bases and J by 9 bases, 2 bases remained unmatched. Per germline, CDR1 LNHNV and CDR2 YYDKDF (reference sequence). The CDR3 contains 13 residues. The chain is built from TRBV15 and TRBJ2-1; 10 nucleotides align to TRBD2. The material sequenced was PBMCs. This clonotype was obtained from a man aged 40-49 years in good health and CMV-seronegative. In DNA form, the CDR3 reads TGTGCCACCAGCAGGGGGACTAGCGTTGAGCAGTTCTTC. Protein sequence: CATSRGTSVEQFF.